Described below is a single T cell receptor beta chain sequence and its context. What it binds is not known. The V gene's germline CDR1 is MDHEN and CDR2 SYDVKM. CDR3 length: 13 residues. Trimming took off 2 bases at V and 4 bases at J, with 6 bases between the two ends. The protocol was immunoSEQ multiplex PCR, while the TCRdb copy is restricted to in-frame clones and leaves out a portion. Of about 28,000 clones in the sample, 75% to 85% are singletons; the top ten hold around 5.1%. These data are taken from a study of neoadjuvant nivolumab and ipilimumab in lung cancer. Study findings and constraints: TCR richness and clonality were higher in tumors than adjacent uninvolved lung.

This material consisted of tumor tissue, taken after neoadjuvant nivolumab, alone or with ipilimumab, at or shortly before surgery. The TCR originated in an adult with non-small cell lung cancer. The gene calls are TRBV28 and TRBJ2-4, with D unresolved. CDR3: CASSLTVKNIQYF. CDR3 sequence (DNA): TGTGCCAGCAGTTTAACGGTTAAAAACATTCAGTACTTC.